This TCR beta chain was recovered during a study of early T cells in non-severe SARS-CoV-2 infection. This clonotype was observed at least ten times. TCRdb recomputed calls from the 5' RACE reads with MiXCR, one row per CDR3 protein. Here the sample spans some 80,000 distinct CDR3 sequences, around 10% being singletons. This specimen was whole blood, taken at baseline. The sequence came from an adult who was a healthcare worker with PCR-confirmed SARS-CoV-2 infection or an uninfected control (not recorded which). The donor label of this sample is uncertain.

In DNA, the CDR3 is TGTGCCTGGAGTGTAGAAGCTAACTATGGCTACACCTTC. Translation gives CAWSVEANYGYTF. The chain carries TRBV30 and TRBJ1-2; D gene uncertain. There are 13 residues in the CDR3. The V end lost 0 bases, the J end lost 0 bases, and 5 bases lay between the germline ends. CDR1 is GTSNPN and CDR2 is SVGIG in the germline V gene (reference sequence). Full variable domain (missing parts from reference TRBV30 and TRBJ1-2): SQTIHQWPATLVQPVGSPLSLECTVEGTSNPNLYWYRQAAGRGLQLLFYSVGIGQISSEVPQNLSASRPQDRQFILSSKKLLLSDSGFYLCAWSVEANYGYTFGSGTRLTVV.